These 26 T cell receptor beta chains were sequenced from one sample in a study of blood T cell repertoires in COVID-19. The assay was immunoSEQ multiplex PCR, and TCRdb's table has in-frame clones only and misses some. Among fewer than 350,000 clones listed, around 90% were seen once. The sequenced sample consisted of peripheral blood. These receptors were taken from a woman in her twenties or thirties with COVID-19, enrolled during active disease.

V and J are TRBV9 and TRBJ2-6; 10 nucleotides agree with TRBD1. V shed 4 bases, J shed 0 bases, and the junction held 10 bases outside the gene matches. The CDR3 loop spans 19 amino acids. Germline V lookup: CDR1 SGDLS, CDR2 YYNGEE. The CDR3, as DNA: TGTGCCAGCAGCCCTTGGACAGGGGGATTTGGCTCTGGGGCCAACGTCCTGACTTTC. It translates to CASSPWTGGFGSGANVLTF.

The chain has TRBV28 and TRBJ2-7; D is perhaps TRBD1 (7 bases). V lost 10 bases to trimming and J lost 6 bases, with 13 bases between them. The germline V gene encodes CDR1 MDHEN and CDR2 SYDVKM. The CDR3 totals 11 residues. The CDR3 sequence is CATHRGGEQYF. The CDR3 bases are TGTGCCACACACAGGGGAGGCGAGCAGTACTTC.

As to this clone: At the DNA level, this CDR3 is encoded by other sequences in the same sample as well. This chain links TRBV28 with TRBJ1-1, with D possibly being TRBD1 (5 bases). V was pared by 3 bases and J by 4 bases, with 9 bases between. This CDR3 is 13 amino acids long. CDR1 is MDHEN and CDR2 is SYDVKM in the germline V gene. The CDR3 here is CASSLGGVTEAFF. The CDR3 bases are TGTGCCAGCAGTTTGGGGGGTGTCACTGAAGCTTTCTTT.

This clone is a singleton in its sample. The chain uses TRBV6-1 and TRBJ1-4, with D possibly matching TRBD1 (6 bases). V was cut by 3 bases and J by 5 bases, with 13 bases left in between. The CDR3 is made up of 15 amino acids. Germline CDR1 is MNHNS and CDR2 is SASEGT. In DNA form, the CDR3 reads TGTGCCAGCAGTGATACAGGGTTTGGGAATGAAAAACTGTTTTTT. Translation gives CASSDTGFGNEKLFF.

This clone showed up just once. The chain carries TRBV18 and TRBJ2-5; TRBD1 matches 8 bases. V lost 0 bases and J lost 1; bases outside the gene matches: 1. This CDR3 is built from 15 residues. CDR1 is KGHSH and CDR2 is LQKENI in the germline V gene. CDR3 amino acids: CASSPPDRAQETQYF. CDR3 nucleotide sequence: TGTGCCAGCTCACCACCGGACAGGGCCCAAGAGACCCAGTACTTC. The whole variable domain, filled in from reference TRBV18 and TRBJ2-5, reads NAGVMQNPRHLVRRRGQEARLRCSPMKGHSHVYWYRQLPEEGLKFMVYLQKENIIDESGMPKERFSAEFPKEGPSILRIQQVVRGDSAAYFCASSPPDRAQETQYFGPGTRLLVL.

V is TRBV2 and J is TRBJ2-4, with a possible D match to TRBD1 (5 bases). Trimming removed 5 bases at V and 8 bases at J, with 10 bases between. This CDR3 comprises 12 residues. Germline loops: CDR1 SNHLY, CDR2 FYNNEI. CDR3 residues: CASSFGQDIQYF. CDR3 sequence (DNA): TGTGCCAGCAGTTTTGGACAAGACATTCAGTACTTC.

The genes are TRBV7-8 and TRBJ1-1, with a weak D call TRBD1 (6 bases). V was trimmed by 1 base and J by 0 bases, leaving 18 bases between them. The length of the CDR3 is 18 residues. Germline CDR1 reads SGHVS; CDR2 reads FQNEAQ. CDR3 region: CASSLGRPGGAMNTEAFF. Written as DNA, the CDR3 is TGTGCCAGCAGCTTAGGTCGTCCGGGGGGCGCAATGAACACTGAAGCTTTCTTT.

The CDR3 DNA sequence: TGTGCCAGCAGTTGGGTCGGACAGGGGGAAGATGGCTACACCTTC. Protein: CASSWVGQGEDGYTF. The chain links TRBV6-5 to TRBJ1-2; TRBD1 matches 10 bases. The germline gives CDR1 MNHEY, CDR2 SVGAGI. The CDR3 runs 15 residues. J was trimmed by 6 bases and V by 4 bases; bases with no gene match: 8.

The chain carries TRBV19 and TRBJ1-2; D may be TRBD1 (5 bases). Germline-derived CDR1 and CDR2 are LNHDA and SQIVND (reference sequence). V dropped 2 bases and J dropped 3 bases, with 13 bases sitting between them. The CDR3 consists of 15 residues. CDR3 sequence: CASSIRQGVDYGYTF. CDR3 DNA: TGTGCCAGTAGTATAAGGCAGGGTGTCGACTATGGCTACACCTTC. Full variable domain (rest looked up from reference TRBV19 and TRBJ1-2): DGGITQSPKYLFRKEGQNVTLSCEQNLNHDAMYWYRQDPGQGLRLIYYSQIVNDFQKGDIAEGYSVSREKKESFPLTVTSAQKNPTAFYLCASSIRQGVDYGYTFGSGTRLTVV.

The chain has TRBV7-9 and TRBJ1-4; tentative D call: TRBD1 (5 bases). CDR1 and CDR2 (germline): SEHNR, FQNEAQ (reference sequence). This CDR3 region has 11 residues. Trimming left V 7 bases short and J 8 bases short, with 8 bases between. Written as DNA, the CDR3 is TGTGCCAGCATCGGGGGAGAAAAACTGTTTTTT. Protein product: CASIGGEKLFF.

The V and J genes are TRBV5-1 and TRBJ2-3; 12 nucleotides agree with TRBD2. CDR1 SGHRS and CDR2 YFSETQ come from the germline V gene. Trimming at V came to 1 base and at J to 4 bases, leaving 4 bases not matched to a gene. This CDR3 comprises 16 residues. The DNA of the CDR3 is TGCGCCAGCAGCTTGAGACTAGCGGGAGTGGCAGATACGCAGTATTTT. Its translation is CASSLRLAGVADTQYF. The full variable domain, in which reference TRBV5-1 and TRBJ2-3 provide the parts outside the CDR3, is KAGVTQTPRYLIKTRGQQVTLSCSPISGHRSVSWYQQTPGQGLQFLFEYFSETQRNKGNFPGRFSGRQFSNSRSEMNVSTLELGDSALYLCASSLRLAGVADTQYFGPGTRLTVL.

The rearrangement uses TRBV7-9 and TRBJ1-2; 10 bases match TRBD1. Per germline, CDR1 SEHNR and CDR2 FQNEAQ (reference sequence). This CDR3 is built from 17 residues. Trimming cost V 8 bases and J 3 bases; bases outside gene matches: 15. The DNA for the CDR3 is TGTGCCAGCTTCCCCCCTCTGGGACAGGGGTATGACTATGGCTACACCTTC. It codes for CASFPPLGQGYDYGYTF. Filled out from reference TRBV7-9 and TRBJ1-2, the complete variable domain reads DTGVSQNPRHKITKRGQNVTFRCDPISEHNRLYWYRQTLGQGPEFLTYFQNEAQLEKSRLLSDRFSAERPKGSFSTLEIQRTEQGDSAMYLCASFPPLGQGYDYGYTFGSGTRLTVV.

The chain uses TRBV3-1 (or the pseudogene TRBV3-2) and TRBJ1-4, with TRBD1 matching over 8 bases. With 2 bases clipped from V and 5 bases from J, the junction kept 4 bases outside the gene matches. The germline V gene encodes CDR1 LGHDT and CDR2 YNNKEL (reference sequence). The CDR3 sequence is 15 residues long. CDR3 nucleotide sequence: TGTGCCAGCAGCCAACCGACAGGGGAGAATGAAAAACTGTTTTTT. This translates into CASSQPTGENEKLFF.

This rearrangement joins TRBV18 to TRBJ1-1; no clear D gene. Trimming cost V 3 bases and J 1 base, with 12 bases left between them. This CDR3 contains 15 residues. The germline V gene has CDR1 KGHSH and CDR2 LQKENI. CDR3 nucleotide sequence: TGTGCCAGCTCACCGAATCAGGTCGGGAACACTGAAGCTTTCTTT. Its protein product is CASSPNQVGNTEAFF.

In nucleotides, the CDR3 is TGTGCCAGCAAGCGCAGAGGCTCTGGAAACACCATATATTTT. Amino acid sequence: CASKRRGSGNTIYF. V is TRBV6-5 and J is TRBJ1-3; D call uncertain. With 7 bases removed from V and 0 bases from J, the gap between germline ends came to 10 bases. Germline values: CDR1 MNHEY, CDR2 SVGAGI. This CDR3 comprises 14 residues.

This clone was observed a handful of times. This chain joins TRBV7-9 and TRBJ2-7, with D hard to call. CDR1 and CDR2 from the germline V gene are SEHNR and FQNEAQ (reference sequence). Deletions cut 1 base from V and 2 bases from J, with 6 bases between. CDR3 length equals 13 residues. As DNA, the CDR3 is TGTGCCAGCAGCTTAGTAGCACCCTACGAGCAGTACTTC. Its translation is CASSLVAPYEQYF.

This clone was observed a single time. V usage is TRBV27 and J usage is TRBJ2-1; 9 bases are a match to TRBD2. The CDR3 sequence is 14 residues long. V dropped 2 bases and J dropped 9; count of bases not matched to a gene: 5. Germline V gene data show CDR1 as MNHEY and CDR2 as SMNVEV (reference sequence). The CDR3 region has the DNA TGTGCCAGCAGTTTAGCGGGAGGGCCGTTTGAGCAGTTCTTC. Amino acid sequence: CASSLAGGPFEQFF.

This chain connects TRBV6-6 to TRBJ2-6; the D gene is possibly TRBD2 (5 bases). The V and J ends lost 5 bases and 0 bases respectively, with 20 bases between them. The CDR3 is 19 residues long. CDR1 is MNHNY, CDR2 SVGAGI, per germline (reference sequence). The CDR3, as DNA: TGTGCCAGCAGTCGAACCTCTGGACTGATGAGCTCTGGGGCCAACGTCCTGACTTTC. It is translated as CASSRTSGLMSSGANVLTF.

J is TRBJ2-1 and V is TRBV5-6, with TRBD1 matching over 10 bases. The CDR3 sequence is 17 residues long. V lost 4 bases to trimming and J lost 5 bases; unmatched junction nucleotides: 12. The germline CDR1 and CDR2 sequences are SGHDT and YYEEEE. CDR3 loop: CASSPVSPGTGDNEQFF. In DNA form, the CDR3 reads TGTGCCAGCAGCCCCGTTTCGCCCGGGACAGGGGACAATGAGCAGTTCTTC.

CDR3 coding DNA: TGTGCCAGCAGCCTAAGTGAAAAACTGTTTTTT. Protein sequence: CASSLSEKLFF. The chain carries TRBV12-3 or TRBV12-4 and TRBJ1-4; D remains unclear. Between the trimmed V and J ends, which lost 6 bases and 7 bases, there was a span of 6 bases. The CDR3 runs 11 residues.

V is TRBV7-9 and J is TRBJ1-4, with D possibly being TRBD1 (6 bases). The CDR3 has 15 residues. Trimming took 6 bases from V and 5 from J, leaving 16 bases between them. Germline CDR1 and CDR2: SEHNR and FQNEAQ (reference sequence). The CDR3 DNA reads TGTGCCAGCAGGCCAAAGACAGGACCAAATGAAAAACTGTTTTTT. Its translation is CASRPKTGPNEKLFF.

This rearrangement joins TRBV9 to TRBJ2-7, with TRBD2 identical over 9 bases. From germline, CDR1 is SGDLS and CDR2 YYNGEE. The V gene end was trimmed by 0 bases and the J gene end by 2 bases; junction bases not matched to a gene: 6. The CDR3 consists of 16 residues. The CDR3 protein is CASSVGWREGPYEQYF. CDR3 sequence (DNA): TGTGCCAGCAGCGTAGGATGGCGGGAGGGCCCCTACGAGCAGTACTTC.

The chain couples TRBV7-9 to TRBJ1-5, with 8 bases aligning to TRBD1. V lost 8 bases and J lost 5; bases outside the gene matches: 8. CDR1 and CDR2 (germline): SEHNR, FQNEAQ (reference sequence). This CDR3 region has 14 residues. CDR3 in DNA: TGTGCCAGCGCCTCAGGGGGCTTAGATCAGCCCCAGCATTTT. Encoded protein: CASASGGLDQPQHF.

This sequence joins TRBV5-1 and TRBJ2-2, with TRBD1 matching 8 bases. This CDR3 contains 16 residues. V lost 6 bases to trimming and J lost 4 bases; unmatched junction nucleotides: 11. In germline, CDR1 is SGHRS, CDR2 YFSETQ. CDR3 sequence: CASTRREQGGTGELFF. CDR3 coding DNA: TGCGCCAGCACCCGAAGGGAACAGGGGGGCACCGGGGAGCTGTTTTTT. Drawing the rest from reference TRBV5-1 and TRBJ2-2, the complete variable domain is KAGVTQTPRYLIKTRGQQVTLSCSPISGHRSVSWYQQTPGQGLQFLFEYFSETQRNKGNFPGRFSGRQFSNSRSEMNVSTLELGDSALYLCASTRREQGGTGELFFGEGSRLTVL.

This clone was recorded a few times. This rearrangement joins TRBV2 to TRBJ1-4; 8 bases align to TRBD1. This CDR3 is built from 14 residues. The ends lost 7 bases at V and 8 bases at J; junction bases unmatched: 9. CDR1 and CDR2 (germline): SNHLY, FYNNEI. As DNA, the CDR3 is TGTGCCAGCACCGGGGACAGGATACGAGAAAAACTGTTTTTT. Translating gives CASTGDRIREKLFF.

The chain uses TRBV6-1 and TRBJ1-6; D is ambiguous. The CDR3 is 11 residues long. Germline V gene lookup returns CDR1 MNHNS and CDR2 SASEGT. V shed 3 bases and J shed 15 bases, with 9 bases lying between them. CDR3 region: CASSESLRLHF. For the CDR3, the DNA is TGTGCCAGCAGTGAGAGCCTCCGCCTCCACTTT.